The 30 T cell receptor beta chains reported below all come from one sample, sequenced in a study of T cells in Graves' hyperthyroidism and ophthalmopathy. Amplified TCR beta CDR3 regions came from RNA transcripts. During a first-round RT-PCR of the TCR CDR3, the HTBI primer set was used. Using its own MiXCR run on the multiplex PCR reads, TCRdb lists one record per CDR3 protein. The sample records 550,000 to 800,000 distinct CDR3 sequences, approximately 15% being singletons. Specimen: blood. These receptor sequences come from a man between 45 and 60 years old with Graves' hyperthyroidism.

This clonotype was picked up a small number of times. CDR3 loop: CASSPFRESMNTEAFF. CDR3 bases: TGTGCCAGCAGCCCCTTTAGAGAAAGCATGAACACTGAAGCTTTCTTT. This rearrangement joins TRBV5-5 to TRBJ1-1; D remains unclear. Trimming pared 4 bases from V and 0 bases from J, leaving 16 bases between. This CDR3 has 16 amino acids. Germline V CDR1 and CDR2: SGHKS, YYEKEE (reference sequence).

Ten or more counts support this clonotype. V and J are TRBV2 and TRBJ2-1; 7 positions agree with TRBD2. Trimming removed 1 base from V and 14 bases from J; junction bases left unmatched: 8. Germline lookup yields CDR1 SNHLY and CDR2 FYNNEI. This CDR3 comprises 13 residues. As DNA, the CDR3 is TGTGCCAGCAGTGAAGTGGGGACTAAGCTGAAGTTCTTC. Translating gives CASSEVGTKLKFF.

This chain links TRBV11-2 with TRBJ1-2, with 10 bases fitting TRBD1. The J segment lost 5 bases and the V segment lost 1 base, leaving 4 bases of the junction unmatched. This CDR3 region has 15 residues. Germline CDR1 SGHAT, CDR2 FQNNGV. Here the CDR3 reads CASSLGPGQGYGYTF. The CDR3 DNA sequence: TGTGCCAGCAGCTTAGGCCCGGGACAGGGGTATGGCTACACCTTC.

This sequence joins TRBV10-3 and TRBJ2-7, with a weak D call TRBD2 (5 bases). V lost 1 base and J 0 bases, leaving 13 bases between the germline ends. CDR1 is ENHRY and CDR2 is SYGVKD in the germline V gene. The CDR3 length is 16 residues. CDR3 region: CAISEFERHNSYEQYF. CDR3 nucleotides: TGTGCCATCAGTGAGTTTGAGCGGCACAACTCCTACGAGCAGTACTTC.

This clonotype was found many times. The CDR3 bases are TGTGCCAGCAGTGTTGCAGGGGGTTTAGCCGAAAAACTGTTTTTT. This gives the protein CASSVAGGLAEKLFF. The chain links TRBV12-3 or TRBV12-4 to TRBJ1-4; 7 nucleotides agree with TRBD1. The V segment lost 5 bases and the J segment 8 bases; nucleotides outside the gene matches: 11. This CDR3 has 15 residues.

This sequence joins TRBV24-1 and TRBJ2-2; 11 bases map to TRBD1. This CDR3 is 16 amino acids long. V shed 0 bases, J shed 7 bases, and the junction held 3 bases outside the gene matches. CDR1 is KGHDR and CDR2 is SFDVKD in the germline V gene. CDR3 sequence reads: CATSDLGQGAGGELFF. CDR3 in DNA: TGTGCCACCAGTGATTTGGGACAGGGGGCCGGCGGGGAGCTGTTTTTT.

There are many counts of this clonotype. This rearrangement joins TRBV27 to TRBJ2-1, with D unclear. V dropped 5 bases and J dropped 7 bases, with 21 bases sitting between them. The CDR3 sequence is 16 residues long. CDR1 MNHEY and CDR2 SMNVEV come from the germline V gene (reference sequence). CDR3 loop: CASSRYDAPVGNEQFF. Written as DNA, the CDR3 is TGTGCCAGCAGTCGCTATGACGCACCGGTAGGGAATGAGCAGTTCTTC.

The count of this clonotype is one. A read error may account for a junction end that differs from germline. The V gene is TRBV7-9, the J gene TRBJ2-5; D is unclear. This CDR3 region has 12 residues. Germline CDR1 and CDR2: SEHNR and FQNEAQ (reference sequence). CDR3 loop: CASSLAPETQCF. The CDR3 coding sequence is TGTGCCAGCAGCTTAGCCCCCGAGACCCAGTGCTTC.

This clonotype occurred a few times. The chain joins TRBV28 to TRBJ2-2; 10 bases align to TRBD2. CDR3 length: 16 amino acids. With V trimmed by 6 bases and J by 2 bases, 6 bases remained unmatched. Germline-derived CDR1 and CDR2 are MDHEN and SYDVKM. In DNA, the CDR3 is TGTGCCAGCAGCCCCATAGCGGGAGGAAACACCGGGGAGCTGTTTTTT. Translation gives CASSPIAGGNTGELFF.

The chain joins TRBV6-2 or TRBV6-3 to TRBJ2-3; D may be TRBD2 (5 bases). This CDR3 region has 17 residues. V lost 0 bases and J lost 4, with 17 bases in between. Germline V gives CDR1 MNHEY, CDR2 SVGEGT. The CDR3, as DNA: TGTGCCAGCAGTTACTCGATTATGGGAGATTTAGCAGATACGCAGTATTTT. As protein: CASSYSIMGDLADTQYF.

The V and J genes are TRBV20-1 and TRBJ2-2; 9 positions match TRBD1. With V trimmed by 0 bases and J by 6 bases, 5 bases remained unmatched. Looked up from germline, CDR1 is DFQATT and CDR2 is SNEGSKA (reference sequence). The CDR3 covers 15 residues. In DNA, the CDR3 is TGCAGTGCTAGAGATCACAGGGGGCGAGCCGGGGAGCTGTTTTTT. It is translated as CSARDHRGRAGELFF.

This clonotype was seen many times. The chain couples TRBV7-9 to TRBJ1-1, with 11 positions matching TRBD1. Trimming at V came to 5 bases and at J to 7 bases, leaving 9 bases not matched to a gene. Germline lookup yields CDR1 SEHNR and CDR2 FQNEAQ (reference sequence). There are 15 residues in the CDR3. CDR3 in DNA: TGTGCCAGCAGCATGGACAGGGGGCAAAAGGGTGAAGCTTTCTTT. Its translation: CASSMDRGQKGEAFF.

The V gene is TRBV20-1, the J gene TRBJ1-3, with unresolved D. Germline V gives CDR1 DFQATT, CDR2 SNEGSKA (reference sequence). V was clipped by 5 bases and J by 0 bases, with 5 bases between them. This CDR3 spans 12 amino acids. CDR3 residues: CSAAGSGNTIYF. Written as DNA, the CDR3 is TGCAGTGCTGCGGGCTCTGGAAACACCATATATTTT.

The table lists this clonotype with a few counts. One end of the junction varies from germline; a read error may be responsible. The chain joins TRBV30 to TRBJ2-1; D possibly corresponds to TRBD1 (6 bases). The CDR3 totals 15 residues. CDR1 GTSNPN and CDR2 SVGIG come from the germline V gene (reference sequence). The CDR3 sequence is CAWGQDRLAYNEQSF. In nucleotides, the CDR3 is TGTGCCTGGGGACAAGACAGGTTGGCCTACAATGAGCAGTCCTTC. The full variable domain, with the rest looked up from reference TRBV30 and TRBJ2-1, is SQTIHQWPATLVQPVGSPLSLECTVEGTSNPNLYWYRQAAGRGLQLLFYSVGIGQISSEVPQNLSASRPQDRQFILSSKKLLLSDSGFYLCAWGQDRLAYNEQSFGPGTRLTVL.

As to this clonotype: At one of its ends the junction is not consistent with the germline gene, which may arise from a read error. The CDR3 is CAGSSADTSNQPQHF. The DNA for the CDR3 is TGTGCCGGCAGCTCCGCTGACACCAGCAATCAGCCCCAGCATTTT. The chain carries TRBV7-9 and TRBJ1-5; D remains ambiguous. Germline V gene sequence: CDR1 SEHNR, CDR2 FQNEAQ (reference sequence). The CDR3 is made up of 15 amino acids.

The table lists this clonotype with many counts. The rearrangement joins TRBV7-9 to TRBJ1-1; no definite D call. Trimming cost V 4 bases and J 3 bases, with 21 bases left between them. The CDR3 covers 17 residues. CDR1 SEHNR and CDR2 FQNEAQ come from the germline V gene (reference sequence). This CDR3 reads CASSSGEVRLRDTEAFF. The CDR3 DNA is TGTGCCAGCAGCTCAGGAGAGGTGAGGCTTCGGGACACTGAAGCTTTCTTT.

This clonotype has at least ten counts. The gene calls are TRBV7-3 and TRBJ2-1; 9 positions agree with TRBD2. The CDR3 totals 18 residues. Germline-derived CDR1 and CDR2 are SGHTA and FQGTGA. J lost 4 bases, V lost 5 bases, and 15 bases had no gene match. CDR3 region: CASSQVASLAGTYNEQFF. DNA of the CDR3: TGTGCCAGCAGCCAAGTCGCGAGTCTAGCGGGAACTTACAATGAGCAGTTCTTC.

This clonotype has a count of ten or more. A junction end diverges from the germline sequence, so it may reflect a read error. CDR3 nucleotides: TGTGCCAGCAGTTCTACCACAGGGGGGCAAGATATGCAGTATTTT. As protein: CASSSTTGGQDMQYF. V is TRBV7-9 and J is TRBJ2-3; TRBD1 aligns across 8 bases. The length of the CDR3 is 15 residues. Germline-derived CDR1 and CDR2 are SEHNR and FQNEAQ (reference sequence).

This clonotype turned up a few times. The chain employs TRBV5-6 and TRBJ2-3; possible D gene TRBD1, 7 bases. The length of the CDR3 is 14 residues. V lost 9 bases, J lost 3 bases, and 17 bases lay in between. Germline assignment: CDR1 SGHDT and CDR2 YYEEEE. The CDR3 region is CATRLGGKTDTQYF. CDR3 in DNA: TGTGCCACCCGACTAGGGGGCAAAACAGATACGCAGTATTTT.

This clonotype was seen repeatedly, ten times or more. The V gene is TRBV12-3 or TRBV12-4, the J gene TRBJ1-1; 12 nucleotides line up with TRBD1. Trimming removed 5 bases from V and 7 bases from J; junction bases left unmatched: 8. The CDR3 extends over 15 amino acids. CDR3 amino acids: CASSVAGQGAREAFF. In nucleotides, the CDR3 is TGTGCCAGCAGTGTTGCGGGACAGGGGGCGCGTGAAGCTTTCTTT.

This clonotype was seen more than once but under ten times. The CDR3 DNA is TGTGCCAGTGCCGGGAGACTAGCGGGAGAGGGTGAGCAGTTCTTC. Residues: CASAGRLAGEGEQFF. The J gene is TRBJ2-1, the V gene TRBV19; 12 positions match TRBD2. CDR1 is LNHDA and CDR2 is SQIVND in the germline V gene (reference sequence). V trimming: 8 bases; J trimming: 9 bases; junction bases outside the gene matches: 11. This CDR3 region has 15 residues.

This clonotype was counted only a few times. A single base separates this from a much larger clone, so it may be a read error. The gene calls are TRBV18 and TRBJ2-3; D uncertain. The CDR3 loop spans 14 amino acids. Per germline, CDR1 KGHSH and CDR2 LQKENI. Trimming left V 5 bases short and J 0 bases short, with 9 bases between. CDR3 bases: TGTGCCAGCTCATCTTATCCTAGCACAGATACGCAGTATTTT. It translates to CASSSYPSTDTQYF.

V and J are TRBV7-6 and TRBJ2-1, with D possibly being TRBD2 (5 bases). V was pared by 3 bases and J by 2 bases, with 11 bases between. This CDR3 is 15 amino acids long. CDR1 and CDR2 from the germline V gene are SGHVS and FNYEAQ. The CDR3 DNA reads as TGTGCCAGCAGCTTCAACGGGGTTACCTACAATGAGCAGTTCTTC. Translation gives CASSFNGVTYNEQFF.

The table lists this clonotype with a few counts. Here the CDR3 DNA reads TGTGCCAGCAGCCGACTAGCGAACTCCTACAATGAGCAGTTCTTC. As protein: CASSRLANSYNEQFF. The chain employs TRBV7-3 and TRBJ2-1, with 8 bases matching TRBD2. J was trimmed by 0 bases and V by 5 bases; bases with no gene match: 3. This CDR3 contains 15 residues. Germline V gene data show CDR1 as SGHTA and CDR2 as FQGTGA. Full variable domain (missing parts from reference TRBV7-3 and TRBJ2-1): GAGVSQTPSNKVTEKGKYVELRCDPISGHTALYWYRQSLGQGPEFLIYFQGTGAADDSGLPNDRFFAVRPEGSVSTLKIQRTERGDSAVYLCASSRLANSYNEQFFGPGTRLTVL.

This clonotype occurred many times. The chain has TRBV7-2 and TRBJ2-7; 11 bases fit TRBD2. CDR1 and CDR2 (germline): SGHTA, FQGNSA. The CDR3 sequence is 15 residues long. Unmatched junction bases numbered 1, after V lost 3 bases and J lost 0 bases. CDR3 amino acids: CASSFTSGSSYEQYF. In nucleotides, the CDR3 is TGTGCCAGCAGCTTTACTAGCGGGAGCTCCTACGAGCAGTACTTC.

The J gene is TRBJ2-1, the V gene TRBV11-2; D is unresolved. CDR1 is SGHAT and CDR2 is FQNNGV in the germline V gene. This CDR3 spans 13 amino acids. The ends were cut back, 0 bases at V and 8 bases at J, with 8 bases in the middle. The DNA for the CDR3 is TGTGCCAGCAGCTTAGATCTGTTGGATGAGCAGTTCTTC. It translates to CASSLDLLDEQFF.

This clonotype was found many times. V usage is TRBV19 and J usage is TRBJ2-1, with 10 bases fitting TRBD2. J lost 3 bases, V lost 3 bases, and 5 bases had no gene match. Per the germline V gene, CDR1 is LNHDA and CDR2 is SQIVND (reference sequence). The CDR3 is 16 residues long. The CDR3 DNA follows: TGTGCCAGTAGTATGCAGACTAGCGGGCTCTACAATGAGCAGTTCTTC. This translates into CASSMQTSGLYNEQFF.

The chain employs TRBV19 and TRBJ2-3; D ambiguous. Between the trimmed V and J ends, which lost 5 bases and 5 bases, there was a span of 11 bases. Per germline, CDR1 LNHDA and CDR2 SQIVND (reference sequence). This CDR3 has 13 residues. The CDR3 DNA reads as TGTGCCAGTAGTTCCCAAGTGGGAGATACGCAGTATTTT. Protein sequence: CASSSQVGDTQYF.

This clonotype has only a few counts. The chain uses TRBV19 and TRBJ1-2; D ambiguous. This CDR3 contains 15 residues. Germline lookup yields CDR1 LNHDA and CDR2 SQIVND (reference sequence). V was clipped by 1 base and J by 0 bases, with 9 bases between them. CDR3: CASSIAGGPNYGYTF. In DNA form, the CDR3 reads TGTGCCAGTAGTATAGCTGGCGGACCTAACTATGGCTACACCTTC. The full variable domain, rest sourced from reference TRBV19 and TRBJ1-2, is DGGITQSPKYLFRKEGQNVTLSCEQNLNHDAMYWYRQDPGQGLRLIYYSQIVNDFQKGDIAEGYSVSREKKESFPLTVTSAQKNPTAFYLCASSIAGGPNYGYTFGSGTRLTVV.

This clonotype was seen at least ten times. Here the CDR3 DNA reads TGTGCCAGCAGCTTAGTCGCGTGGACTAGCGGAAACTACAATGAGCAGTTCTTC. It yields the protein CASSLVAWTSGNYNEQFF. The chain is built from TRBV11-3 and TRBJ2-1; TRBD2 matches at 10 bases. Trimming at V came to 1 base and at J to 3 bases, leaving 9 bases not matched to a gene. The CDR3 consists of 18 residues. Germline lookup yields CDR1 SGHNT and CDR2 YENEEA.